This T cell receptor (beta chain) was retrieved from a study of Graves' ophthalmopathy and Graves' hyperthyroidism. Study findings and constraints: Most thyroid-expanded clonotypes exceeding 0.001 frequency were also found in blood.

TCR beta CDR3 regions were amplified from RNA transcripts. HTBI primers primed a first-round RT-PCR, and a second-round multiplex PCR followed. TCRdb reprocessed the multiplex PCR reads with MiXCR, giving one entry per CDR3 protein. The repertoire holds hundreds of thousands of distinct CDR3 sequences, with approximately 22% as singletons. The CDR3 is 15 amino acids. Germline V CDR1 and CDR2: DFQATT, SNEGSKA (reference sequence). The ends lost 1 base at V and 6 bases at J; junction bases unmatched: 8. This clonotype has at least ten counts. Its antigen is unidentified. Only newly diagnosed hyperthyroidism patients aged 18 to 65, with under 2 months' duration, were enrolled. Patients were left out if they had other autoimmune diseases, uncontrolled infections, pregnancy or lactation.

The chain recombines TRBV20-1 with TRBJ2-7; 11 bases agree with TRBD2. Material: peripheral blood. The source of this sequence is a woman under 30 with stable Graves' hyperthyroidism. Some clones in this sample may be carry-over from other donors' samples. In nucleotides, the CDR3 is TGCAGTGCTAGAGTCGCGATAGCGGGAGGGGGCGAGCAGTACTTC. Protein: CSARVAIAGGGEQYF.